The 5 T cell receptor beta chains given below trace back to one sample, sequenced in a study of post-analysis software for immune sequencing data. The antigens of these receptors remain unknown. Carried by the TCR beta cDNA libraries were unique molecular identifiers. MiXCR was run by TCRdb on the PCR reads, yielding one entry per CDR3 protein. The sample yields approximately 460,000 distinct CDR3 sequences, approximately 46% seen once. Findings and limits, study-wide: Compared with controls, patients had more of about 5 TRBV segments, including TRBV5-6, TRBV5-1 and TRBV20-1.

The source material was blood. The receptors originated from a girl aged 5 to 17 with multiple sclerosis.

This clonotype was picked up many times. DNA of the CDR3: TGCGCCAGCAGCTTGGGGCGGGGCGCGGACAATGAGCAGTTCTTC. Amino acid sequence: CASSLGRGADNEQFF. The chain couples TRBV5-1 to TRBJ2-1; a weak D match, TRBD2 (6 bases). The V gene lost 0 bases and the J gene lost 5 bases, with 12 bases spanning the gap. CDR1 and CDR2 (germline): SGHRS, YFSETQ. The length of the CDR3 is 15 residues.

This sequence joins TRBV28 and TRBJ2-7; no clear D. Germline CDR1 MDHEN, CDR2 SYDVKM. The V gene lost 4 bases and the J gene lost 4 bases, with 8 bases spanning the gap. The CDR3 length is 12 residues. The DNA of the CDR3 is TGTGCCAGCAGTTCCTTCGGGTACGAGCAGTACTTC. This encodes CASSSFGYEQYF. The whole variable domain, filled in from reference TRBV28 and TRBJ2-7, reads DVKVTQSSRYLVKRTGEKVFLECVQDMDHENMFWYRQDPGLGLRLIYFSYDVKMKEKGDIPEGYSVSREKKERFSLILESASTNQTSMYLCASSSFGYEQYFGPGTRLTVT.

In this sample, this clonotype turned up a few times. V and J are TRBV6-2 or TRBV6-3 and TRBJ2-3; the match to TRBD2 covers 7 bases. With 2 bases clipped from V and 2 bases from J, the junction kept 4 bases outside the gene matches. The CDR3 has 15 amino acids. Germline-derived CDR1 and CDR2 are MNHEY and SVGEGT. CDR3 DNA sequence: TGTGCCAGCAGTTACCGGGAGGCAAACACAGATACGCAGTATTTT. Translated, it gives CASSYREANTDTQYF.

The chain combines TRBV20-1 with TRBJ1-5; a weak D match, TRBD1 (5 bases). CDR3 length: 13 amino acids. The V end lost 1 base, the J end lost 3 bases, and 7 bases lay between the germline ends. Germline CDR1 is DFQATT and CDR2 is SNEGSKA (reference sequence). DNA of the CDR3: TGCAGTGCTAGAGGACAGTTCAATCAGCCCCAGCATTTT. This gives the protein CSARGQFNQPQHF.

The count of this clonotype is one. CDR3 DNA sequence: TGCGCCAGCGGTAGGGGTTCGGCCTACAATGAGCAGTTCTTC. Amino acid sequence: CASGRGSAYNEQFF. The rearrangement joins TRBV10-2 to TRBJ2-1, with D perhaps TRBD1 (5 bases). The CDR3 extends over 14 amino acids. Trimming pared 8 bases from V and 2 bases from J, leaving 13 bases between. Germline V gene data show CDR1 as WSHSY and CDR2 as SAAADI.